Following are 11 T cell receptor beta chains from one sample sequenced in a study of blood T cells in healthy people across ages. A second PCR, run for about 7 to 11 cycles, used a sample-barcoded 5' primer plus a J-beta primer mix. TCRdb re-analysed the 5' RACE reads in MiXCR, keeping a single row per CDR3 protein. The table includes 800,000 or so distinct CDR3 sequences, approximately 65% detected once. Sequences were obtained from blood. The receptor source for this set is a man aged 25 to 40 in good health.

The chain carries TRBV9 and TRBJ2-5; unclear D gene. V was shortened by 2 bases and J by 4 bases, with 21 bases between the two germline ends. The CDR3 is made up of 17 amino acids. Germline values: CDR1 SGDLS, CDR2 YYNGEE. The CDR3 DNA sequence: TGTGCCAGCAGCGTGAGCCCGCGCAGCTATCCAGGAGAGACCCAGTACTTC. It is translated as CASSVSPRSYPGETQYF. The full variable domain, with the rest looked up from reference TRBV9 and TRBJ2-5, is DSGVTQTPKHLITATGQRVTLRCSPRSGDLSVYWYQQSLDQGLQFLIQYYNGEERAKGNILERFSAQQFPDLHSELNLSSLELGDSALYFCASSVSPRSYPGETQYFGPGTRLLVL.

DNA of the CDR3: TGCGCCAGCAGCTTGGATGCCCAGATAGGGACCCAGTACTTC. Its protein is CASSLDAQIGTQYF. The chain is built from TRBV5-1 and TRBJ2-5, with D unclear. This CDR3 is built from 14 residues. V was pared by 0 bases and J by 7 bases, with 13 bases between. The germline V gene encodes CDR1 SGHRS and CDR2 YFSETQ.

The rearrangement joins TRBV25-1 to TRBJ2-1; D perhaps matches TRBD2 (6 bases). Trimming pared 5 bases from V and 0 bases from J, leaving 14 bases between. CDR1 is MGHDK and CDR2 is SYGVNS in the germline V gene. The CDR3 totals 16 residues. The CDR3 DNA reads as TGTGCCAGCAGTCTTAACCGGGGGAGCTCCTACAATGAGCAGTTCTTC. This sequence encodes CASSLNRGSSYNEQFF. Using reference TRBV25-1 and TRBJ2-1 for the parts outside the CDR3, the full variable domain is EADIYQTPRYLVIGTGKKITLECSQTMGHDKMYWYQQDPGMELHLIHYSYGVNSTEKGDLSSESTVSRIRTEHFPLTLESARPSHTSQYLCASSLNRGSSYNEQFFGPGTRLTVL.

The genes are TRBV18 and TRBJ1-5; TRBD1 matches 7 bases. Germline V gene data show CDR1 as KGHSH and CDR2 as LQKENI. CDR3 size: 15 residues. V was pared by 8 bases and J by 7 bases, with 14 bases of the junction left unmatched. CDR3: CASAYQGGAGQPQHF. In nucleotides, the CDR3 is TGTGCCAGCGCTTACCAGGGGGGCGCAGGGCAGCCCCAGCATTTT.

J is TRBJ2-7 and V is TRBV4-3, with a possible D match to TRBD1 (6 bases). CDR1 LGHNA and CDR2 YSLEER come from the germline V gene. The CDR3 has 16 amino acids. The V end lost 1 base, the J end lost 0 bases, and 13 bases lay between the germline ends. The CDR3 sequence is CASSQVLTGHSYEQYF. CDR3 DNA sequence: TGCGCCAGCAGCCAAGTGTTAACAGGGCACTCCTACGAGCAGTACTTC.

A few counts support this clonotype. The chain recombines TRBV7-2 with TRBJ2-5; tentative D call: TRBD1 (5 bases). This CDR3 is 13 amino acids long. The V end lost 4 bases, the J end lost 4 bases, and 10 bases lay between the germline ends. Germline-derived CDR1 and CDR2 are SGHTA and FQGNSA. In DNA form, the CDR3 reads TGTGCCAGCAGCTCTTCAGGGCGAGAGACCCAGTACTTC. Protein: CASSSSGRETQYF.

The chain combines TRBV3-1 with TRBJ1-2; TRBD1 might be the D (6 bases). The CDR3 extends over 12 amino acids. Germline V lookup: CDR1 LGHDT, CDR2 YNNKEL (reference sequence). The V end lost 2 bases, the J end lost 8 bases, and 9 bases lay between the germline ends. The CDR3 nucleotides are TGTGCCAGCAGCCAACAGGGGAAGGGCTACACCTTC. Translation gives CASSQQGKGYTF.

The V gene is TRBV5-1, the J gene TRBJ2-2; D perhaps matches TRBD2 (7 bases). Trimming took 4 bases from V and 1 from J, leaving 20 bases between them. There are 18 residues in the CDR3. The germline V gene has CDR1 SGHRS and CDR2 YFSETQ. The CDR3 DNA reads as TGCGCCAGCAGCCTAATGGGGGGGGCCCACCTGAACACCGGGGAGCTGTTTTTT. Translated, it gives CASSLMGGAHLNTGELFF.

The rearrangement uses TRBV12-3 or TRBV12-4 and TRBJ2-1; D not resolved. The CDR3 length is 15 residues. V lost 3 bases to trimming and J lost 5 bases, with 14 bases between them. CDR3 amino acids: CASSLWGQSHNEQFF. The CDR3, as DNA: TGTGCCAGCAGTTTGTGGGGTCAGTCCCACAATGAGCAGTTCTTC.

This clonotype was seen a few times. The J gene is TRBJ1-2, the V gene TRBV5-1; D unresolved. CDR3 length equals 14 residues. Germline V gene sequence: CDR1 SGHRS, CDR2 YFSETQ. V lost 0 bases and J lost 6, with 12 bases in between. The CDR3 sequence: CASSLGVRRDGYTF. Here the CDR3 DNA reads TGCGCCAGCAGCTTGGGGGTACGACGCGATGGCTACACCTTC.

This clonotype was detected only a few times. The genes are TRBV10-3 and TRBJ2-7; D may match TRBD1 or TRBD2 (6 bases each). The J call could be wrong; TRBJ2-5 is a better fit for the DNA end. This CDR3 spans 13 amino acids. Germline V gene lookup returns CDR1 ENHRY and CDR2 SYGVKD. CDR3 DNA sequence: TGTGCCATCAGTGACGGGGGCCAGGAGACCCAGTACTTC. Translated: CAISDGGQETQYF.